The 22 T cell receptor beta chains below were found in one sample sequenced in a study of CD8 T cells in ankylosing spondylitis. Notes on the study in general: Made up of fewer than 10 highly homologous variants, a TCR beta motif appeared characteristic of ankylosing spondylitis blood.

One entry per CDR3 protein results from TCRdb running MiXCR on the 5' RACE reads. The table records about 800,000 distinct CDR3 sequences, approximately 12% of them present only once. These receptors have no identified antigens. Source material: blood, either unsorted or a sorted T cell fraction (not recorded which). These receptors were collected from a male donor with ankylosing spondylitis.

The chain couples TRBV6-2 or TRBV6-3 to TRBJ2-5; D gene uncertain. The CDR3 consists of 12 residues. Trimming shortened V by 8 bases and J by 6 bases, and 13 bases separated the two germline ends. The germline gives CDR1 MNHEY, CDR2 SVGEGT. CDR3 residues: CASHQDAKTQYF. For the CDR3, the DNA is TGTGCCAGCCACCAAGACGCAAAGACCCAGTACTTC.

In this sample, this clonotype turned up many times. J is TRBJ1-2 and V is TRBV12-3 or TRBV12-4, with D perhaps matching TRBD1 (5 bases). V lost 3 bases to trimming and J lost 5 bases, with 13 bases between them. This CDR3 region has 14 residues. The CDR3 sequence: CASSFSRDGYGYTF. CDR3 sequence (DNA): TGTGCCAGCAGTTTCAGTAGGGACGGGTATGGCTACACCTTC.

This clonotype was detected many times. CDR3 DNA sequence: TGTGCCAGCAGCTCGACTAGCGGGGCCACGACCCAGTACTTC. This translates into CASSSTSGATTQYF. This rearrangement joins TRBV7-2 to TRBJ2-5, with 11 bases lining up with TRBD2. This CDR3 contains 14 residues. The germline V gene has CDR1 SGHTA and CDR2 FQGNSA. Trimming at V came to 4 bases and at J to 7 bases, leaving 5 bases not matched to a gene.

This clonotype was found a few times. This chain joins TRBV2 and TRBJ2-2; perhaps TRBD1 as D (5 bases). Germline assignment: CDR1 SNHLY and CDR2 FYNNEI. V was shortened by 5 bases and J by 4 bases, with 11 bases between the two germline ends. This CDR3 is built from 14 residues. In DNA form, the CDR3 reads TGTGCCAGCAGTCTGACAGAACTCACCGGGGAGCTGTTTTTT. It codes for CASSLTELTGELFF.

V is TRBV28 and J is TRBJ1-5; D is ambiguous. This CDR3 has 14 residues. Trimming pared 6 bases from V and 11 bases from J, leaving 20 bases between. Looked up from germline, CDR1 is MDHEN and CDR2 is SYDVKM. As DNA, the CDR3 is TGTGCCAGCAGATACGCAGTCGCTGGGATTGCCCAGCATTTT. Protein sequence: CASRYAVAGIAQHF.

This clonotype was seen only a few times. This chain joins TRBV3-1 and TRBJ1-4; D is unresolved. The V gene lost 0 bases and the J gene lost 8 bases, with 13 bases spanning the gap. The CDR3 extends over 15 amino acids. Germline loops: CDR1 LGHDT, CDR2 YNNKEL (reference sequence). CDR3 protein: CASSQDWFGGEKLFF. The CDR3 DNA is TGTGCCAGCAGCCAAGACTGGTTTGGAGGCGAAAAACTGTTTTTT.

This clonotype was seen at least ten times. This rearrangement joins TRBV12-3 or TRBV12-4 to TRBJ1-5; possible D gene TRBD1, 5 bases. This CDR3 spans 15 amino acids. V lost 3 bases and J lost 6, with 15 bases in between. DNA for the CDR3: TGTGCCAGCAGTTTTTTCGGTGAGGGGAGTCAGCCCCAGCATTTT. It is translated as CASSFFGEGSQPQHF.

The chain recombines TRBV6-1 with TRBJ1-2; D ambiguous. The CDR3 runs 14 residues. Deletions cut 8 bases from V and 1 base from J, with 14 bases between. Per germline, CDR1 MNHNS and CDR2 SASEGT. The CDR3 nucleotides read TGTGCCAGCCAGGCAAGGCGGCGTAACTATGGCTACACCTTC. Translation gives CASQARRRNYGYTF.

V is TRBV4-1 and J is TRBJ1-5; unclear D gene. Germline assignment: CDR1 MGHRA and CDR2 YSYEKL. The CDR3 runs 18 residues. The germline V and J ends were trimmed by 0 bases and 0 bases, with 15 bases remaining between them. The CDR3 nucleotides read TGCGCCAGCAGCCAAGAGGCGCCCCGAAGTACTAGCAATCAGCCCCAGCATTTT. Translating it yields CASSQEAPRSTSNQPQHF.

The J gene is TRBJ2-7, the V gene TRBV3-1, with D perhaps matching TRBD2 (6 bases). This CDR3 comprises 16 residues. Trimming pared 2 bases from V and 3 bases from J, leaving 17 bases between. Germline V CDR1 and CDR2: LGHDT, YNNKEL (reference sequence). Here the CDR3 DNA reads TGTGCCAGCAGCCAATGGGACTTCAGAAAGGGCTACGAGCAGTACTTC. Its protein is CASSQWDFRKGYEQYF.

The rearrangement uses TRBV5-6 and TRBJ2-2; D may be TRBD1 (7 bases). Germline loops: CDR1 SGHDT, CDR2 YYEEEE. The CDR3 length is 17 residues. With 3 bases removed from V and 0 bases from J, the gap between germline ends came to 15 bases. The CDR3 DNA follows: TGTGCCAGCAGCTCTGCGGGGACAGCTCCGAACACCGGGGAGCTGTTTTTT. It yields the protein CASSSAGTAPNTGELFF.

This clonotype was observed a handful of times. The gene calls are TRBV28 and TRBJ2-1; D is possibly TRBD1 or TRBD2 (5 bases each). CDR1 and CDR2 (germline): MDHEN, SYDVKM. Trimming removed 4 bases at V and 4 bases at J, with 14 bases between. The CDR3 consists of 15 residues. This CDR3 reads CASSSGTSPYNEQFF. The CDR3 coding sequence is TGTGCCAGCAGTTCCGGGACGAGTCCGTACAATGAGCAGTTCTTC.

The V and J genes are TRBV12-3 or TRBV12-4 and TRBJ2-1; D is perhaps TRBD1 (6 bases). Trimming cost V 5 bases and J 9 bases, with 17 bases left between them. The CDR3 has 14 residues. CDR3 amino acids: CASSTLLAGVEQFF. The CDR3 nucleotides are TGTGCCAGCAGTACCTTATTAGCAGGGGTTGAGCAGTTCTTC.

CDR3 sequence (DNA): TGTGCCAGTCTAGAGTCCGGGGAGCTGTTTTTT. Its protein product is CASLESGELFF. The chain carries TRBV7-8 and TRBJ2-2; D is uncertain. Trimming cost V 9 bases and J 6 bases, with 8 bases left between them. The CDR3 has 11 residues. CDR1 SGHVS and CDR2 FQNEAQ come from the germline V gene.

This chain connects TRBV12-5 to TRBJ1-2; D not certain. The germline V gene has CDR1 LGHNT and CDR2 FRNRAP. The CDR3 has 12 residues. V dropped 2 bases and J dropped 6 bases, with 7 bases sitting between them. CDR3 region: CASGLNGDGYTF. CDR3 DNA sequence: TGTGCTAGTGGTTTGAACGGAGATGGCTACACCTTC.

The V call is TRBV20-1, the J call TRBJ2-5, with D unresolved. The germline V and J ends were trimmed by 5 bases and 7 bases, with 23 bases remaining between them. The V gene's germline CDR1 is DFQATT and CDR2 SNEGSKA (reference sequence). The CDR3 spans 15 residues. The CDR3 region has the DNA TGCAGTGCTCGGGCCCGGATCCCCGCTTTAGGGACCCAGTACTTC. This translates into CSARARIPALGTQYF.

At least ten counts were recorded for this clonotype. The chain combines TRBV7-2 with TRBJ2-5; no reliable D call. The CDR3 is made up of 12 amino acids. Germline CDR1 and CDR2: SGHTA and FQGNSA. The V gene lost 3 bases and the J gene lost 4 bases, with 6 bases spanning the gap. CDR3: CASSLALETQYF. For the CDR3, the DNA is TGTGCCAGCAGCTTGGCCCTAGAGACCCAGTACTTC.

This clonotype was seen only a few times. The chain combines TRBV6-4 with TRBJ2-7, with D possibly being TRBD1 or TRBD2 (5 bases each). The CDR3 spans 14 residues. In germline, CDR1 is MRHNA, CDR2 SNTAGT. Trimming removed 8 bases at V and 2 bases at J, with 16 bases between. As DNA, the CDR3 is TGTGCCAGCTCGGTCCGGGACGGACCCTACGAGCAGTACTTC. This encodes CASSVRDGPYEQYF.

The chain couples TRBV5-1 to TRBJ2-1; 8 nucleotides agree with TRBD2. The CDR3 has 14 amino acids. Unmatched junction bases numbered 10, after V lost 5 bases and J lost 9 bases. Per the germline V gene, CDR1 is SGHRS and CDR2 is YFSETQ. CDR3 sequence (DNA): TGCGCCAGCAGAGGGACTAGAGTTTTGGGTGAGCAGTTCTTC. It codes for CASRGTRVLGEQFF.

This clonotype was found many times. The CDR3 DNA is TGCAGCGTAGCGACAGGGGGCGCATATGGCTACACCTTC. Protein sequence: CSVATGGAYGYTF. J is TRBJ1-2 and V is TRBV29-1; 10 bases are shared with TRBD1. Germline CDR1 reads SQVTM; CDR2 reads ANQGSEA. Germline trimming cut 6 bases from V and 5 bases from J; bases unmatched to any gene: 6. The CDR3 is made up of 13 amino acids.

The rearrangement links TRBV20-1 to TRBJ1-1; a weak D match, TRBD1 (5 bases). The CDR3 loop spans 13 amino acids. Germline CDR1 and CDR2: DFQATT and SNEGSKA (reference sequence). Trimming removed 4 bases at V and 0 bases at J, with 9 bases between. The CDR3 loop is CSAKRGMNTEAFF. The CDR3 DNA follows: TGCAGTGCTAAACGGGGGATGAACACTGAAGCTTTCTTT.

This clonotype was seen a few times. The V and J genes are TRBV3-1 and TRBJ1-1; unclear D gene. The germline V gene encodes CDR1 LGHDT and CDR2 YNNKEL (reference sequence). The V end lost 1 base, the J end lost 5 bases, and 11 bases lay between the germline ends. The CDR3 runs to 14 residues. This CDR3 reads CASSQVSGRTEAFF. The CDR3 nucleotides read TGTGCCAGCAGCCAAGTTTCAGGCCGGACTGAAGCTTTCTTT.